The clone carrying this TCR beta chain appeared once. A junction end diverges from the germline sequence, so it may reflect a read error. It was unsorted whole blood that yielded blood RNA, and germline DNA was also extracted. Patients were chronically HBV-infected and treatment-naive. This sample is drawn from a study of tumor-infiltrating lymphocytes in primary liver carcinoma. Across the study: Participating patients were men and women between 30 and 69 years old. Roughly 3.65 to 7.5 million productive TCRbeta reads were obtained per sample, with similar numbers across tissue types. Between 4.2 and 10 cm across, the tumors were all of stage T1-T3 N0M0.

The template, about 510 ng total RNA, yielded TCR beta cDNA made with a constant-region primer. For TCR beta, libraries were produced by three nested multiplex PCR rounds using slightly modified ARM-PCR. Both of the initial two PCR rounds ran for around 9 cycles and employed TRBV1-TRBV30 forward primers alongside a C-beta reverse primer. TCRdb recomputed calls from the multiplex PCR reads with MiXCR, one row per CDR3 protein. The sample contains about 330,000 distinct CDR3 sequences, around 60% of which appear only once. Germline V lookup: CDR1 MNHEY, CDR2 SVGAGI. The CDR3 is 14 residues long. The chain carries TRBV6-5 and TRBJ2-7, with D possibly being TRBD1 (6 bases). The TCR originated in a man aged 35-49 years with primary liver carcinoma and hepatitis B virus infection. The sample consisted of peripheral blood. The CDR3 DNA follows: TGTGACAGCAGTTCCTCGAATCCGGGACACAAGCAGTACTTC. Protein product: CDSSSSNPGHKQYF.